Presented here are 27 T cell receptor beta chains from one specimen sequenced in a study of identifying expanded T cells in peripheral blood. The protocol was immunoSEQ multiplex PCR, while the TCRdb copy is restricted to in-frame clones and leaves out a portion. The sample yields some 72,000 clones, approximately 87% seen once. The specimen sequenced was blood. The receptor source for this set is a person aged 18 to 70 in good health.

The V and J genes are TRBV7-8 and TRBJ2-7, with TRBD1 matching 7 bases. The CDR3 loop spans 15 amino acids. The V gene end was trimmed by 4 bases and the J gene end by 4 bases; junction bases not matched to a gene: 10. The V gene's germline CDR1 is SGHVS and CDR2 FQNEAQ. CDR3 region: CASSSDRPELYEQYF. CDR3 DNA sequence: TGTGCCAGCAGCTCGGACAGGCCTGAGCTGTACGAGCAGTACTTC.

The chain recombines TRBV11-1 with TRBJ2-3, with D hard to call. V lost 2 bases, J lost 3 bases, and 6 bases lay in between. The CDR3 covers 13 residues. From germline, CDR1 is SGHAT and CDR2 FQDESV (reference sequence). The CDR3 loop reads CASSLPGTDTQYF. CDR3 sequence (DNA): TGTGCCAGCAGCTTACCCGGGACAGATACGCAGTATTTT. The complete variable domain, with remaining parts taken from reference TRBV11-1 and TRBJ2-3, reads EAEVAQSPRYKITEKSQAVAFWCDPISGHATLYWYRQILGQGPELLVQFQDESVVDDSQLPKDRFSAERLKGVDSTLKIQPAELGDSAMYLCASSLPGTDTQYFGPGTRLTVL.

V and J are TRBV30 and TRBJ2-7; tentative D call: TRBD2 (6 bases). The germline gives CDR1 GTSNPN, CDR2 SVGIG (reference sequence). Trimming took off 4 bases at V and 4 bases at J, with 17 bases between the two ends. The CDR3 consists of 14 residues. This CDR3 reads CAWKESWGEYEQYF. The DNA for the CDR3 is TGTGCCTGGAAGGAGTCGTGGGGGGAGTACGAGCAGTACTTC. Full variable domain (remainder filled in from reference TRBV30 and TRBJ2-7): SQTIHQWPATLVQPVGSPLSLECTVEGTSNPNLYWYRQAAGRGLQLLFYSVGIGQISSEVPQNLSASRPQDRQFILSSKKLLLSDSGFYLCAWKESWGEYEQYFGPGTRLTVT.

The rearrangement uses TRBV7-8 and TRBJ2-7; TRBD2 aligns across 9 bases. Germline V CDR1 and CDR2: SGHVS, FQNEAQ. This CDR3 has 15 residues. After removal of 3 bases from V and 2 bases from J, the junction contained 5 bases not matched to a gene. CDR3 nucleotides: TGTGCCAGCAGCTTCCTTGCTAGCGGGACCTACGAGCAGTACTTC. Translating gives CASSFLASGTYEQYF.

This chain joins TRBV4-2 and TRBJ2-3, with D perhaps TRBD2 (5 bases). Germline V gene sequence: CDR1 LGHNA, CDR2 YNFKEQ. Trimming removed 4 bases at V and 4 bases at J, with 12 bases between. CDR3 length equals 14 residues. The CDR3, as DNA: TGTGCCAGCAGCCGCCCGATAGCGCCAGATACGCAGTATTTT. Its translation is CASSRPIAPDTQYF.

The chain couples TRBV6-6 to TRBJ1-2; 8 bases fit TRBD1. The CDR3 is made up of 14 amino acids. Germline lookup yields CDR1 MNHNY and CDR2 SVGAGI (reference sequence). J lost 2 bases, V lost 5 bases, and 4 bases had no gene match. The CDR3 reads CASSDRGVNYGYTF. CDR3 coding DNA: TGTGCCAGCAGTGACAGGGGAGTGAACTATGGCTACACCTTC.

The chain joins TRBV9 to TRBJ1-1; D ambiguous. The CDR3 length is 14 residues. The germline V gene encodes CDR1 SGDLS and CDR2 YYNGEE. V shed 4 bases and J shed 3 bases, with 13 bases lying between them. The chain's CDR3 is CASSPGRADTEAFF. CDR3 DNA: TGTGCCAGCAGCCCGGGAAGGGCGGACACTGAAGCTTTCTTT.

The chain recombines TRBV6-1 with TRBJ1-5; 10 bases line up with TRBD1. The CDR3 is 14 amino acids. V was clipped by 3 bases and J by 4 bases; unmatched bases: 0. Per the germline V gene, CDR1 is MNHNS and CDR2 is SASEGT. The CDR3: CASSEDRGNQPQHF. The CDR3 DNA reads as TGTGCCAGCAGTGAGGACAGGGGGAATCAGCCCCAGCATTTT.

The chain employs TRBV15 and TRBJ2-7, with D possibly matching TRBD1 (5 bases). This CDR3 spans 14 amino acids. V lost 3 bases, J lost 4 bases, and 13 bases lay in between. The germline V gene has CDR1 LNHNV and CDR2 YYDKDF (reference sequence). The CDR3 bases are TGTGCCACCAGCAGGGCGGCAGGGATGTACGAGCAGTACTTC. Its translation is CATSRAAGMYEQYF.

The rearrangement joins TRBV30 to TRBJ2-3, with TRBD2 matching over 7 bases. Germline V gene data show CDR1 as GTSNPN and CDR2 as SVGIG (reference sequence). The CDR3 has 15 residues. The J segment lost 2 bases and the V segment lost 3 bases, leaving 8 bases of the junction unmatched. The DNA for the CDR3 is TGTGCCTGGAGGGCCGGGACTACCCACACAGATACGCAGTATTTT. Translating it yields CAWRAGTTHTDTQYF.

The gene calls are TRBV7-2 and TRBJ1-2; D unresolved. There are 14 residues in the CDR3. The germline CDR1 and CDR2 sequences are SGHTA and FQGNSA. The V end was cut by 7 bases, the J end by 6 bases, with 18 bases between. The CDR3 nucleotides are TGTGCCAGCAAAACGGGCCTAGAGGGTCATGGCTACACCTTC. It is translated as CASKTGLEGHGYTF. Full variable domain (remainder filled in from reference TRBV7-2 and TRBJ1-2): GAGVSQSPSNKVTEKGKDVELRCDPISGHTALYWYRQSLGQGLEFLIYFQGNSAPDKSGLPSDRFSAERTGGSVSTLTIQRTQQEDSAVYLCASKTGLEGHGYTFGSGTRLTVV.

The chain employs TRBV29-1 and TRBJ1-3; D not certain. The CDR3 contains 13 residues. With 5 bases removed from V and 3 bases from J, the gap between germline ends came to 11 bases. Germline CDR1 reads SQVTM; CDR2 reads ANQGSEA. CDR3 residues: CSVPLRIGNTIYF. The CDR3, as DNA: TGCAGCGTTCCCCTTCGGATTGGAAACACCATATATTTT.

The chain is built from TRBV11-2 and TRBJ2-2, with 7 bases aligning to TRBD2. CDR1 is SGHAT and CDR2 is FQNNGV in the germline V gene. The ends lost 5 bases at V and 3 bases at J; junction bases unmatched: 9. The CDR3 runs to 16 residues. Written as DNA, the CDR3 is TGTGCCAGCAGCCTGTTAGCGGGTCTTGACACCGGGGAGCTGTTTTTT. Translation gives CASSLLAGLDTGELFF.

This clone has just a few counts. This chain joins TRBV11-2 and TRBJ1-6; D is unresolved. Germline V gives CDR1 SGHAT, CDR2 FQNNGV. Trimming removed 2 bases at V and 7 bases at J, with 6 bases between. This CDR3 is 13 amino acids long. CDR3 sequence reads: CASSLKPNSPLHF. CDR3 nucleotide sequence: TGTGCCAGCAGCTTAAAGCCAAATTCACCCCTCCACTTT. The full variable domain, completed using reference TRBV11-2 and TRBJ1-6, is EAGVAQSPRYKIIEKRQSVAFWCNPISGHATLYWYQQILGQGPKLLIQFQNNGVVDDSQLPKDRFSAERLKGVDSTLKIQPAKLEDSAVYLCASSLKPNSPLHFGNGTRLTVT.

This chain uses TRBV19 with TRBJ2-2; D remains unclear. Trimming pared 7 bases from V and 1 base from J, leaving 10 bases between. CDR1 and CDR2 (germline): LNHDA, SQIVND (reference sequence). The CDR3 length is 14 residues. In DNA form, the CDR3 reads TGTGCCAGTAATGAGCAGAAGAACACCGGGGAGCTGTTTTTT. It encodes CASNEQKNTGELFF.

The J gene is TRBJ2-1, the V gene TRBV14; D is perhaps TRBD2 (5 bases). Germline-derived CDR1 and CDR2 are SGHDN and FVKESK. The CDR3 runs to 16 residues. V dropped 4 bases and J dropped 3 bases, with 16 bases sitting between them. The CDR3 is CASSPSGSGLYNEQFF. The CDR3 region has the DNA TGTGCCAGCAGCCCCTCGGGGAGCGGACTCTACAATGAGCAGTTCTTC.

This sequence joins TRBV11-2 and TRBJ1-4; 9 bases line up with TRBD1. CDR1 is SGHAT and CDR2 is FQNNGV in the germline V gene. The CDR3 is 15 amino acids. Losses at the gene ends were 1 base for V and 8 bases for J; bases not matched to a gene: 5. CDR3 amino acids: CASSLGGTGREKLFF. CDR3 DNA: TGTGCCAGCAGCTTAGGAGGGACAGGGCGAGAAAAACTGTTTTTT.

On this clone: The sample holds other DNA sequences that translate to the same CDR3. The chain is built from TRBV7-2 and TRBJ2-6, with D perhaps TRBD2 (5 bases). Germline-derived CDR1 and CDR2 are SGHTA and FQGNSA. CDR3 length: 15 amino acids. The V gene lost 1 base and the J gene lost 1 base, with 5 bases spanning the gap. The CDR3 sequence is CASSLGGSGANVLTF. As DNA, the CDR3 is TGTGCCAGCAGCTTAGGAGGGTCTGGGGCCAACGTCCTGACTTTC.

The rearrangement joins TRBV5-8 to TRBJ2-5; TRBD2 matches at 15 bases. This CDR3 has 19 amino acids. From germline, CDR1 is SGHTS and CDR2 YDEGEE. V was clipped by 4 bases and J by 4 bases; unmatched bases: 14. The CDR3 nucleotides read TGTGCCAGCAGCCATAAAGGACTAGCGGGGGGGCTGTCGGGAGAGACCCAGTACTTC. Encoded protein: CASSHKGLAGGLSGETQYF.

The J gene is TRBJ1-1, the V gene TRBV4-3, with D unresolved. Trimming cost V 6 bases and J 0 bases, with 8 bases left between them. CDR1 is LGHNA and CDR2 is YSLEER in the germline V gene. This CDR3 comprises 13 residues. CDR3 sequence (DNA): TGCGCCAGCAGGTCTAGTATGAACACTGAAGCTTTCTTT. Its translation is CASRSSMNTEAFF.

This rearrangement joins TRBV28 to TRBJ2-4; a possible D gene is TRBD1 (6 bases). Trimming took 5 bases from V and 0 from J, leaving 11 bases between them. The CDR3 is made up of 15 amino acids. CDR1 and CDR2 from the germline V gene are MDHEN and SYDVKM. The CDR3 is CASSDRNLAKNIQYF. DNA for the CDR3: TGTGCCAGCAGTGACAGGAATTTAGCCAAAAACATTCAGTACTTC. The full variable domain, in which reference TRBV28 and TRBJ2-4 provide the parts outside the CDR3, is DVKVTQSSRYLVKRTGEKVFLECVQDMDHENMFWYRQDPGLGLRLIYFSYDVKMKEKGDIPEGYSVSREKKERFSLILESASTNQTSMYLCASSDRNLAKNIQYFGAGTRLSVL.

This chain connects TRBV7-9 to TRBJ2-1, with D possibly matching TRBD2 (6 bases). CDR1 is SEHNR and CDR2 is FQNEAQ in the germline V gene (reference sequence). The CDR3 sequence is 15 residues long. V shed 8 bases and J shed 2 bases, with 16 bases lying between them. The CDR3 is CASLLEGLPYNEQFF. CDR3 bases: TGTGCCAGCCTCCTGGAGGGGCTGCCCTACAATGAGCAGTTCTTC.

This clone showed up just once. V usage is TRBV21-1 and J usage is TRBJ2-1; no DNA check was done on the table's D call, TRBD2. TRBV21-1 is shown as a pseudogene. There are 13 residues in the CDR3. The chain's CDR3 is CARGGGDHNEQFF. The CDR3 DNA is TGTGCCAGGGGAGGGGGGGACCACAATGAGCAGTTCTTC.

The chain recombines TRBV18 with TRBJ2-1, with D tentatively TRBD1 or TRBD2 (6 bases each). CDR1 is KGHSH, CDR2 LQKENI, per germline. Trimming took off 2 bases at V and 6 bases at J, with 11 bases between the two ends. This CDR3 is built from 14 residues. CDR3 amino acids: CASSPDRGRNEQFF. CDR3 bases: TGTGCCAGCTCACCAGACCGGGGGCGCAATGAGCAGTTCTTC. The full variable domain, in which reference TRBV18 and TRBJ2-1 provide the parts outside the CDR3, is NAGVMQNPRHLVRRRGQEARLRCSPMKGHSHVYWYRQLPEEGLKFMVYLQKENIIDESGMPKERFSAEFPKEGPSILRIQQVVRGDSAAYFCASSPDRGRNEQFFGPGTRLTVL.

This clone appeared a single time. The rearrangement uses TRBV6-6 and TRBJ1-5; D not certain. The CDR3 is 13 residues long. CDR1 MNHNY and CDR2 SVGAGI come from the germline V gene (reference sequence). Trimming took 4 bases from V and 3 from J, leaving 7 bases between them. In DNA, the CDR3 is TGTGCCAGCAGTTTCCAGGACAATCAGCCCCAGCATTTT. It yields the protein CASSFQDNQPQHF.

This sequence joins TRBV19 and TRBJ2-7; 8 nucleotides align to TRBD1. The germline gives CDR1 LNHDA, CDR2 SQIVND (reference sequence). CDR3 length: 14 residues. Trimming at V came to 4 bases and at J to 1 base, leaving 3 bases not matched to a gene. CDR3 DNA sequence: TGTGCCAGTAGTACGACAGGGGATTCCTACGAGCAGTACTTC. It codes for CASSTTGDSYEQYF.

The chain has TRBV2 and TRBJ2-3; 8 nucleotides match TRBD1. Germline CDR1 reads SNHLY; CDR2 reads FYNNEI. CDR3 length: 16 amino acids. The V gene end was trimmed by 7 bases and the J gene end by 2 bases; junction bases not matched to a gene: 11. CDR3 DNA sequence: TGTGCCAGCACGACGGACAGGGACCACCTCACAGATACGCAGTATTTT. It codes for CASTTDRDHLTDTQYF.